This TCR beta chain was captured by sequencing in a study of T cells in localized non-small cell lung cancer (dated by TCRdb to 2020 to 2021). In the study overall: T cell repertoires of 236 early-stage NSCLC patients were analyzed, with tumors being compared against uninvolved tumor-adjacent lungs. All 230 or so NSCLC patients in the cohort were treatment-naive and had localized lung tumors that were resected. A mean age of around 66 years was recorded for the NSCLC patients, of whom some 130 were male and 85 to 110 were female. General findings and caveats noted by the study authors: Of the top 100 tumor clones, a median of 57 were detected in paired uninvolved adjacent lung; under 30 were also among that lung's top 100. Higher blood T cell density associated with longer overall survival, while higher adjacent-lung clonality associated with shorter survival. Because multi-region sequencing of the tumors was not done, intratumor heterogeneity could not be ruled out. Because the study design was exploratory, TCR variables were selected using unadjusted p-values without false-discovery rate correction. Uninvolved tumor-adjacent lung showed the highest T cell clonality, higher than tumor, which suggests more focused antigenic responses in the uninvolved tumor-adjacent lung.

With respect to this clone: No antigen is known for it. No base quality information exists; no much larger clone differs at one position. Other DNA sequences of this sample code for an identical CDR3.

At diagnosis, tumor, uninvolved tumor-adjacent lung and peripheral blood were collected and then preserved as a mix of FFPE and fresh-frozen material. For TCR repertoire profiling, the blood samples were analyzed as peripheral blood mononuclear cells. V is reduced by 3 bases and J by 1 base, leaving a spacing of 10 bases between them. The CDR3 starts with the cysteine, ends with the phenylalanine, and has 15 residues. Kept here is only the CDR3 DNA, which spans 45 bases and is read in frame from base 1. As encoded in the germline V gene, CDR1 is SGHRS while CDR2 is YFSETQ. The immunoSEQ Assay was used to sequence TCR beta CDR3 regions from DNA. In the authors' own workflow: To compute T cell density, TCR beta template counts were normalized to usable DNA, which was estimated by amplifying housekeeping genes. Richness was estimated with the preseqR package, extrapolating to 400,000 templates for PBMC samples and 120,000 templates for tissue samples. Clonality was taken to be one minus Pielou's evenness. To identify tissue-enriched TCRs, differential abundance testing was run on productive amino-acid clonotypes with a minimum total count of 5 and an alpha of 0.1. The Jaccard Index and the Morisita Overlap Index were used to measure how much the repertoires overlapped between compartments. GLIPH grouped TCR beta CDR3s together with public tetramer-defined viral CDR3s, and a viral motif had to include at least three viral sequences and show V-gene enrichment. Drawn from immuneACCESS, this table holds only the in-frame rearrangements with V and J called that TCRdb kept. Clones are partly lost; checked studies trace under half to an unresolved V gene and leave the rest unexplained. The V and J calls and the clone size are those of that table, but D and trimming were determined from the DNA. Counted in this sample were fewer than 100,000 clones; approximately 90% of them appeared once. The top ten constitute about 15% of the sample.

The rearrangement combines TRBV5-1 with TRBJ2-2, with TRBD2 tentatively as D gene (6 bases match). The starting material was peripheral blood, obtained before any cancer treatment. The TCR originated in a man aged 35 to 69 with stage I squamous cell lung carcinoma. The CDR3 protein is CASSSGTGNTGELFF. The sequenced DNA: TGCGCCAGCAGCTCCGGGACTGGGAACACCGGGGAGCTGTTTTTT.